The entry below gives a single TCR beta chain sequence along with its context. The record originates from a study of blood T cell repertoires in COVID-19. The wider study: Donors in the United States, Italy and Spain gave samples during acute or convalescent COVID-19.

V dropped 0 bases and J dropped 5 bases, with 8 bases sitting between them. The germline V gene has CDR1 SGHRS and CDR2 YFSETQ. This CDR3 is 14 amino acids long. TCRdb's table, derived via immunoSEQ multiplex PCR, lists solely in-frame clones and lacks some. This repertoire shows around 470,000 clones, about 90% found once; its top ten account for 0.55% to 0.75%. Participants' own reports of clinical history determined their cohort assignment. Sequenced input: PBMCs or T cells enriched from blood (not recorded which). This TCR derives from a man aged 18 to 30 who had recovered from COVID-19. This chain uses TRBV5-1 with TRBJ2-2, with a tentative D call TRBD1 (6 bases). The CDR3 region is CASSLAQGTGELFF. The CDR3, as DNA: TGCGCCAGCAGCTTGGCACAGGGAACCGGGGAGCTGTTTTTT.